These T cell receptor beta chains were read from a single sample in a study of glioma-infiltrating T cells. TCRdb reanalysed the multiplex PCR reads using MiXCR and keeps one entry per CDR3 protein. The sample shows about 93,000 distinct CDR3 sequences, about 40% of them seen only once. The source material was glioma tissue, nonneoplastic brain tissue, or PBMCs (not recorded which). These receptors originate from a human donor with low-grade glioma or glioblastoma, undergoing nonglioma brain surgery, or in good health (not recorded which). CDR3s include the opening cysteine and the closing phenylalanine or tryptophan. A D gene is named only where the DNA matches it firmly.

>TRBD2|TRBV3-1
CASATSGLSSTDTQYF
>-|TRBV14
CASSQVVNTGELFF
>-|TRBV27
CASTPDRCAYNSPLHF
>-|TRBV27
CASSNPSSRAKALF
>TRBD1|TRBV28
CASSSDRGMRQPQHF
>-|TRBV6-5
CASSYSTFTLNTGELFF
>-|TRBV18
CASSPFGAYEQYF
>TRBD1|TRBV29-1
CSVDRDPTGQRGTQYF
>TRBD1|TRBV20-1
CSARRDSFGYTF
>-|TRBV19
CASSTYGTVNQPQHF
>-|TRBV12-3/TRBV12-4
CASNRVLGNTGELFF